Following are 17 T cell receptor beta chains from one sample sequenced in a study of T cells in tuberculosis. The data were produced by immunoSEQ multiplex PCR, yet TCRdb's version contains in-frame clones alone and is incomplete. The sample has about 25,000 clones, roughly 95% seen once. Input material: PBMCs. The receptors stem from a donor between 10 and 29 years old with latent tuberculosis or without tuberculosis infection.

A remark on this clone: One junction end does not reproduce the germline sequence, and a read error may be involved. The V gene is TRBV27, the J gene TRBJ2-7, with 9 bases lining up with TRBD1. Germline CDR1 is MNHEY and CDR2 is SMNVEV (reference sequence). This CDR3 comprises 13 residues. This CDR3 is CTSSWGQGYEQYF. The CDR3 region has the DNA TGTACCAGCAGTTGGGGACAGGGCTACGAGCAGTACTTC.

J is TRBJ2-3 and V is TRBV19; no reliable D call. Germline V CDR1 and CDR2: LNHDA, SQIVND (reference sequence). CDR3 size: 15 residues. V lost 5 bases and J 0 bases, leaving 12 bases between the germline ends. The CDR3 region has the DNA TGTGCCAGTAGTCCTGACACCCCCAGCACAGATACGCAGTATTTT. It translates to CASSPDTPSTDTQYF.

The chain employs TRBV11-2 and TRBJ1-4, with D unclear. V gave up 1 base and J gave up 6 bases, with 9 bases separating them. The germline CDR1 and CDR2 sequences are SGHAT and FQNNGV. CDR3 length: 14 amino acids. The CDR3 loop reads CASSLGPRDEKLFF. CDR3 bases: TGTGCCAGCAGCTTAGGACCGAGGGATGAAAAACTGTTTTTT.

The V call is TRBV7-2, the J call TRBJ2-3; unclear D gene. From germline, CDR1 is SGHTA and CDR2 FQGNSA. Trimming took 1 base from V and 5 from J, leaving 7 bases between them. The length of the CDR3 is 13 residues. The CDR3 region has the DNA TGTGCCAGCAGCTTAGAGGCGGAAGATACGCAGTATTTT. This sequence encodes CASSLEAEDTQYF.

The V gene is TRBV7-6, the J gene TRBJ2-3; TRBD1 matches 7 bases. This CDR3 contains 16 residues. Germline CDR1 SGHVS, CDR2 FNYEAQ. Unmatched junction bases numbered 12, after V lost 5 bases and J lost 4 bases. This CDR3 is CASSPRQGDFADTQYF. The DNA of the CDR3 is TGTGCCAGCAGCCCCCGACAGGGAGACTTCGCAGATACGCAGTATTTT.

The rearrangement links TRBV5-1 to TRBJ2-2; TRBD1 agrees at 7 bases. V trimming: 0 bases; J trimming: 1 base; junction bases outside the gene matches: 3. Germline V gene sequence: CDR1 SGHRS, CDR2 YFSETQ. CDR3 length equals 16 residues. Written as DNA, the CDR3 is TGCGCCAGCAGCTTGGGGACAGGATGGAACACCGGGGAGCTGTTTTTT. Translating it yields CASSLGTGWNTGELFF. Based on the CDR3 plus reference TRBV5-1 and TRBJ2-2, the full variable domain is KAGVTQTPRYLIKTRGQQVTLSCSPISGHRSVSWYQQTPGQGLQFLFEYFSETQRNKGNFPGRFSGRQFSNSRSEMNVSTLELGDSALYLCASSLGTGWNTGELFFGEGSRLTVL.

The J gene is TRBJ1-1, the V gene TRBV2; D ambiguous. V was pared by 11 bases and J by 0 bases, with 7 bases between. The CDR3 length is 11 residues. The germline gives CDR1 SNHLY, CDR2 FYNNEI. DNA for the CDR3: TGTGCCTCAACTCTGAACACTGAAGCTTTCTTT. Translating gives CASTLNTEAFF.

The chain couples TRBV18 to TRBJ1-3; the D gene is possibly TRBD1 (5 bases). This CDR3 has 15 residues. V lost 1 base, J lost 0 bases, and 7 bases lay in between. Germline V gene data show CDR1 as KGHSH and CDR2 as LQKENI. The CDR3 DNA is TGTGCCAGCTCACCACAGGGGTTCTCTGGAAACACCATATATTTT. Its translation: CASSPQGFSGNTIYF.

The chain carries TRBV5-8 and TRBJ2-1; a weak D match, TRBD2 (5 bases). The CDR3 has 12 residues. Per germline, CDR1 SGHTS and CDR2 YDEGEE. The ends were cut back, 7 bases at V and 10 bases at J, with 15 bases in the middle. CDR3: CASGHRTGEQFF. In nucleotides, the CDR3 is TGTGCCAGCGGGCACCGGACTGGGGAGCAGTTCTTC.

The gene calls are TRBV15 and TRBJ2-3; 10 nucleotides agree with TRBD2. The CDR3 is 15 amino acids. Per the germline V gene, CDR1 is LNHNV and CDR2 is YYDKDF (reference sequence). V was pared by 5 bases and J by 6 bases, with 8 bases of the junction left unmatched. The CDR3 sequence is CATSSSSGGADTQYF. For the CDR3, the DNA is TGTGCCACCAGCTCATCAAGCGGGGGGGCTGATACGCAGTATTTT.

The chain links TRBV12-1 to TRBJ2-5; the table's D call of TRBD2 was not tested on the DNA. TRBV12-1 is listed as a pseudogene. The CDR3 runs to 18 residues. CDR3 sequence (DNA): TGTGCCAGCAGCTCGACCCCTAGCGGGGGGCCGACACGAGAGACCCAGTACTTC. Encoded protein: CASSSTPSGGPTRETQYF.

This chain connects TRBV6-1 to TRBJ1-2; a weak D match, TRBD1 (6 bases). The CDR3 has 12 amino acids. V was shortened by 11 bases and J by 4 bases, with 14 bases between the two germline ends. CDR1 is MNHNS, CDR2 SASEGT, per germline. CDR3 nucleotides: TGTGCCGCCTCAGGGGTTGGCTATGGCTACACCTTC. Encoded protein: CAASGVGYGYTF.

This rearrangement joins TRBV10-2 to TRBJ2-5; 11 bases fit TRBD1. CDR3 length equals 16 residues. CDR1 WSHSY and CDR2 SAAADI come from the germline V gene. J gave up 2 bases and V 6 bases, and 8 bases lay outside the gene matches. CDR3 residues: CASRDVGTGGQETQYF. In DNA, the CDR3 is TGCGCCAGCAGGGACGTAGGGACAGGGGGACAAGAGACCCAGTACTTC.

The V gene is TRBV18, the J gene TRBJ2-7, with 7 bases identical to TRBD1. V was clipped by 3 bases and J by 5 bases; unmatched bases: 4. This CDR3 has 13 amino acids. Per germline, CDR1 KGHSH and CDR2 LQKENI. The CDR3 here is CASSPATGNEQYV. In DNA form, the CDR3 reads TGTGCCAGCTCACCCGCGACAGGGAACGAGCAGTACGTC.

The chain joins TRBV9 to TRBJ2-1; 7 bases line up with TRBD2. The CDR3 covers 16 residues. Losses at the gene ends were 3 bases for V and 1 base for J; bases not matched to a gene: 7. From germline, CDR1 is SGDLS and CDR2 YYNGEE. Here the CDR3 DNA reads TGTGCCAGCAGCGGTTCCGGGGGACTATCCTACAATGAGCAGTTCTTC. Protein product: CASSGSGGLSYNEQFF.

V gene TRBV27 combines with J gene TRBJ2-1; 8 nucleotides match TRBD2. Germline lookup yields CDR1 MNHEY and CDR2 SMNVEV (reference sequence). Losses at the gene ends were 4 bases for V and 7 bases for J; bases not matched to a gene: 12. The CDR3 is 16 amino acids. CDR3 bases: TGTGCCAGCAGTTGGCTAGCGGGCCCTGGACGGAATGAGCAGTTCTTC. Its translation: CASSWLAGPGRNEQFF.

The chain combines TRBV5-1 with TRBJ2-3, with TRBD2 identical over 13 bases. V lost 4 bases, J lost 4 bases, and 3 bases stayed unmatched. CDR1 and CDR2 from the germline V gene are SGHRS and YFSETQ. The CDR3 has 15 amino acids. DNA of the CDR3: TGCGCCAGCAGCGTGACTAGCGGGGGGCCAGATACGCAGTATTTT. It specifies CASSVTSGGPDTQYF.